This is a list of T cell receptor beta chains from one sample in a study of cytomegalovirus exposure and HLA in healthy donors. Sequenced by immunoSEQ multiplex PCR; TCRdb stores in-frame clones only, minus some. The table has around 100,000 clones, about 80% seen once. The sequenced sample consisted of PBMCs. All receptors come from a woman under 30 in good health and CMV-seropositive. Both conserved end residues are part of each CDR3. D genes are given only for firm matches. Clone size, where shown, is once, few, many, or a class for clones that have expanded.

CDR3 protein: CASSFIKGLRTEAFF
CDR3 DNA: TGCGCCAGCAGCTTTATTAAGGGGTTAAGGACTGAAGCTTTCTTT
V gene: TRBV5-1
D gene: .
J gene: TRBJ1-1
clone size: .
CDR3 length: 15

CDR3 protein: CASSSPRTGTDEQYF
CDR3 DNA: TGTGCCAGCAGCTCCCCGCGGACAGGGACAGACGAGCAGTACTTC
V gene: TRBV7-9
D gene: TRBD1
J gene: TRBJ2-7
clone size: once
CDR3 length: 15

CDR3 protein: CASIGDSSYEQYF
CDR3 DNA: TGTGCCAGCATCGGGGACAGCTCCTACGAGCAGTACTTC
V gene: TRBV6-5
D gene: TRBD1
J gene: TRBJ2-7
clone size: .
CDR3 length: 13

CDR3 protein: CAWNSAGTAYEQYF
CDR3 DNA: TGTGCCTGGAATTCAGCCGGAACAGCCTACGAGCAGTACTTC
V gene: TRBV30
D gene: .
J gene: TRBJ2-7
clone size: .
CDR3 length: 14

CDR3 protein: CASSQGSWGVGETQYF
CDR3 DNA: TGTGCCAGCAGCCAAGGGAGCTGGGGGGTCGGGGAGACCCAGTACTTC
V gene: TRBV14
D gene: .
J gene: TRBJ2-5
clone size: .
CDR3 length: 16

CDR3 protein: CASSLGQTYEQYF
CDR3 DNA: TGTGCCAGCAGCCTCGGACAGACCTACGAGCAGTACTTC
V gene: TRBV6-1
D gene: .
J gene: TRBJ2-7
clone size: .
CDR3 length: 13

CDR3 protein: CASSDQTSGVSYEQYF
CDR3 DNA: TGTGCCAGCAGTGACCAGACTAGCGGAGTTTCCTACGAGCAGTACTTC
V gene: TRBV25-1
D gene: TRBD2
J gene: TRBJ2-7
clone size: .
CDR3 length: 16

CDR3 protein: CASSQDRSQGFEAFF
CDR3 DNA: TGCGCCAGCAGCCAAGATAGGTCACAGGGCTTTGAAGCTTTCTTT
V gene: TRBV4-1
D gene: .
J gene: TRBJ1-1
clone size: few
CDR3 length: 15

CDR3 protein: CASTLSANRYEQYF
CDR3 DNA: TGTGCCAGCACTCTATCCGCCAACCGTTACGAGCAGTACTTC
V gene: TRBV6-5
D gene: .
J gene: TRBJ2-7
clone size: .
CDR3 length: 14

CDR3 protein: CASSLVGGLEDTQYF
CDR3 DNA: TGTGCCAGCAGCTTAGTCGGAGGACTTGAAGATACGCAGTATTTT
V gene: TRBV7-9
D gene: .
J gene: TRBJ2-3
clone size: once
CDR3 length: 15

CDR3 protein: CASSSTKKRTQETQYF
CDR3 DNA: TGTGCCAGCAGTTCAACTAAAAAACGAACCCAAGAGACCCAGTACTTC
V gene: TRBV6-5
D gene: .
J gene: TRBJ2-5
clone size: .
CDR3 length: 16

CDR3 protein: CASGLSAGIGGTF
CDR3 DNA: TGTGCTAGTGGTTTGAGCGCAGGGATCGGGGGCACCTTC
V gene: TRBV12-5
D gene: .
J gene: TRBJ1-2
clone size: once
CDR3 length: 13

CDR3 protein: CASSLDVEQYF
CDR3 DNA: TGTGCCAGCAGTCTAGACGTTGAGCAGTACTTC
V gene: TRBV25-1
D gene: .
J gene: TRBJ2-7
clone size: .
CDR3 length: 11

CDR3 protein: CASIRELVNQPQHF
CDR3 DNA: TGTGCCAGCATTAGGGAGTTGGTCAATCAGCCCCAGCATTTT
V gene: TRBV6-5
D gene: .
J gene: TRBJ1-5
clone size: .
CDR3 length: 14

CDR3 protein: CAWSTGLTGVEQYF
CDR3 DNA: TGTGCCTGGAGTACAGGTCTTACAGGAGTGGAGCAGTACTTC
V gene: TRBV30
D gene: .
J gene: TRBJ2-7
clone size: .
CDR3 length: 14

CDR3 protein: CASTGGGTEAFF
CDR3 DNA: TGTGCCAGCACCGGAGGTGGGACTGAAGCTTTCTTT
V gene: TRBV6-5
D gene: .
J gene: TRBJ1-1
clone size: .
CDR3 length: 12

CDR3 protein: CASSWGQGSYNEQFF
CDR3 DNA: TGTGCCAGCTCATGGGGACAGGGTTCCTACAATGAGCAGTTCTTC
V gene: TRBV18
D gene: TRBD1
J gene: TRBJ2-1
clone size: .
CDR3 length: 15

CDR3 protein: CASSLAGGDTDTQYF
CDR3 DNA: TGCGCCAGCAGCCTGGCAGGGGGTGACACAGATACGCAGTATTTT
V gene: TRBV4-1
D gene: TRBD1
J gene: TRBJ2-3
clone size: .
CDR3 length: 15

CDR3 protein: CASSRSAGQGTGELFF
CDR3 DNA: TGTGCCAGCAGCCGCTCAGCGGGACAGGGCACCGGGGAGCTGTTTTTT
V gene: TRBV4-2
D gene: TRBD1
J gene: TRBJ2-2
clone size: .
CDR3 length: 16

CDR3 protein: CASRDRSMNTEAFF
CDR3 DNA: TGTGCCAGTAGGGACAGATCCATGAACACTGAAGCTTTCTTT
V gene: TRBV19
D gene: .
J gene: TRBJ1-1
clone size: .
CDR3 length: 14

CDR3 protein: CASSLARPRGPNQPQHF
CDR3 DNA: TGTGCCAGCAGCTTAGCGAGGCCCAGGGGGCCCAACCAGCCCCAGCATTTT
V gene: TRBV7-8
D gene: TRBD1
J gene: TRBJ1-5
clone size: .
CDR3 length: 17

CDR3 protein: CASSISTSGQETQYF
CDR3 DNA: TGTGCCAGTAGTATAAGCACTAGCGGGCAAGAGACCCAGTACTTC
V gene: TRBV19
D gene: TRBD2
J gene: TRBJ2-5
clone size: .
CDR3 length: 15

CDR3 protein: CASSYETSPYEQYF
CDR3 DNA: TGTGCCAGCAGTTACGAGACTAGTCCATACGAGCAGTACTTC
V gene: TRBV6-6
D gene: .
J gene: TRBJ2-7
clone size: .
CDR3 length: 14

CDR3 protein: CASSLQREGPEQYF
CDR3 DNA: TGTGCCAGCAGCTTACAGCGGGAGGGCCCGGAGCAGTACTTC
V gene: TRBV11-1
D gene: TRBD2
J gene: TRBJ2-7
clone size: .
CDR3 length: 14

CDR3 protein: CASSRGQGGEQYF
CDR3 DNA: TGTGCCAGCAGCCGGGGACAGGGCGGCGAGCAGTACTTC
V gene: TRBV7-3
D gene: TRBD1
J gene: TRBJ2-7
clone size: .
CDR3 length: 13

CDR3 protein: CASSITRQGLGGQFF
CDR3 DNA: TGTGCCAGTAGTATCACCCGACAGGGCTTGGGGGGGCAGTTCTTC
V gene: TRBV19
D gene: .
J gene: TRBJ2-1
clone size: few
CDR3 length: 15

CDR3 protein: CASSLEGGYEQYF
CDR3 DNA: TGTGCCAGCAGTCTGGAAGGGGGCTACGAGCAGTACTTC
V gene: TRBV11-3
D gene: .
J gene: TRBJ2-7
clone size: .
CDR3 length: 13